This T cell receptor (beta chain) was identified during a study of OX40 agonist ivuxolimab in advanced cancers. Study-wide context: Patients were dosed with the agonistic anti-OX40 (CD134) antibody ivuxolimab. Study observations and caveats: Normalized T-cell clonal expansion was also low in a subset of nonresponders.

Sequenced by immunoSEQ multiplex PCR; TCRdb stores in-frame clones only, minus some. This table holds about 79,000 clones, approximately 91% found once. Patients with autoimmune history or systemic immunosuppression were excluded. From germline, CDR1 is MNHEY and CDR2 SMNVEV (reference sequence). The CDR3 runs to 16 residues. After removal of 5 bases from V and 2 bases from J, the junction contained 5 bases not matched to a gene. Notes on this clone: What it recognizes is unknown.

V and J are TRBV27 and TRBJ2-3; 12 nucleotides align to TRBD2. The receptor was isolated from an adult with an advanced solid tumor such as melanoma, head and neck, liver or kidney cancer. Sequences were derived from CD4+ or CD8+ T cells sorted from blood, sampled in a trial of the OX40 agonist ivuxolimab. CDR3 residues: CASSPLAGGTTDTQYF. The DNA of the CDR3 is TGTGCCAGCAGTCCCCTAGCGGGAGGGACCACAGATACGCAGTATTTT.